Below, one T cell receptor (beta chain) is given with its context. What this receptor recognizes is not known. Qualities for individual bases were not recorded, and no much larger clone is one base off. This record comes from a study of shared clonotypes between healthy human individuals (dated by TCRdb to 2018 to 2021). Concerning the study at large: The cohort comprised two women and a few men aged 18 to 49 years. For each donor, CD4 naive and CD4 memory were each given three plates, CD8 naive was given two plates, and CD8 memory was given one plate. The study deeply sequenced blood TCR repertoires of about 5 healthy adults to estimate repertoire size and the extent of clonotype sharing between individuals. Libraries were prepared and TCR repertoires were sequenced by different laboratories using diverse techniques, in order to increase sequencing depth and limit assay-specific biases. Between about 0.9 and 8.9 billion PBMCs per donor were obtained by leukapheresis.

Using the deep immunoSEQ assay, TCR CDR3 regions were amplified from genomic DNA by multiplex PCR. Genomic DNA extracted from each cell subset was distributed evenly over all wells of several immunoSEQ 96-well plates, and each plate served as one replicate. For sorted subsets, roughly 200 ng of genomic DNA, equivalent to some 30,000 T cell genomes, went into each replicate PCR. The purified libraries were quantified using a Qubit 3.0 fluorometer, sized with a Bioanalyzer 2100, and then quantified again using the KAPA Library Quantification kit. A separate single-read 150-cycle Illumina NextSeq 550 flow cell was used to sequence each immunoSEQ 96-well plate. Processing in the source paper ran as follows. Because the immunoSEQ output held only junctional sequences and lacked quality scores, the filtering could not match the filtering applied to full-length reads. Sequences were annotated with PyIR, a Python wrapper for IgBLAST v1.9, and V/J genes and CDR3 were assigned using IMGT germline references. Reads were removed for weak V/J assignments (E-value above 1e-6), missing CDR3, stop codons, out-of-frame junctions, or ambiguous translated residues. A V3J clonotype was defined by an identical inferred V gene, J gene, and CDR3 amino acid sequence. To compute the percentage overlap between repertoires, the number of shared unique clonotypes was divided by the size of the smaller repertoire. Three approaches were used to assess repertoire richness: RTK rarefaction, the Chao1 estimator, and Recon v2.1 estimates of unobserved clonotypes. Generation probabilities for all TCRbeta clonotypes obtained by the gDNA method from a handful of donors were computed using OLGA. The table was pulled from immuneACCESS by TCRdb, which kept in-frame rearrangements only. Such tables lose some clones; where checked, under half of the loss comes from unresolved V genes, and the rest has no known cause. The V and J calls and clone size are taken from that table; D and trimming were inferred from the DNA. The sample data list around 1,100,000 clones, and about 80% of these were observed just once. Approximately 0.9% of the sample is held by the ten biggest clonotypes.

V is pared back by 1 base and J by 5 bases, with 14 bases lying between the germline termini. Taken from cysteine to phenylalanine, the CDR3 has 15 residues. The read is trimmed to its CDR3 DNA, 45 bases read in frame from base 1. CDR1 and CDR2 are read off the germline V gene (reference sequence) as SEHNR and FQNEAQ. Donors were healthy HIV-negative adults with no recently reported acute infections or vaccinations. Only Caucasian adults living in Nashville, Tennessee, USA were represented among the donors. CD4+ T cells were enriched by magnetic negative selection, after which naive cells were positively selected on CD45RA and the negative fraction was taken as the memory subset. Blood was obtained by leukapheresis, after which PBMCs were separated by Ficoll-Histopaque density gradient centrifugation and cryopreserved in liquid nitrogen vapor phase. Purity and quantity of every magnetically sorted T cell population were checked by analytical flow cytometry. From each sorted fraction, genomic DNA was isolated and quantified by UV absorbance on a Nanodrop 2000c.

General findings and caveats noted by the study authors: Pairwise subsampling indicated that sequencing depth was expected to affect the degree of clonotype sharing among donors. Roughly 5% of naive CD4, approximately 3.7% of naive CD8, roughly 2.4% of memory CD4, and over 0.35% of memory CD8 clonotypes were shared across several donors. Sampling was limited to blood, and TCR repertoires in tissue likely differ from TCR repertoires in blood. Even with the large sequencing depth, rarefaction of the sorted-subset datasets indicated that sequencing was incomplete. The genetic and exposure-history diversity represented was limited by the small number of donors. Higher generation probabilities were observed for clonotypes shared by all four sorted-subset donors than for non-shared clonotypes. Estimated clonotype richness was generally larger for naive than for memory subsets.

The sequence derives from a man between 18 and 29 years old in good health. Some clones in this sample may be carry-over from other donors' samples. The chain is encoded by TRBV7-9 joined to TRBJ2-5, with a tentative D gene TRBD2 over 7 matching bases. The specimen sequenced was memory CD4+ T cells from PBMCs. The sample's cell subset or site label, in plain terms: CD45RA-negative fraction. The CDR3 corresponds to CASSLEFGGPETQYF. The nucleotide sequence is given as TGTGCCAGCAGCTTAGAGTTCGGGGGGCCGGAGACCCAGTACTTC.